The rows below give T cell receptor beta chains drawn from one sample of a study of blood T cell repertoires in COVID-19. Libraries were prepared by immunoSEQ multiplex PCR; TCRdb keeps only in-frame clonotypes and omits some of them. The table includes 60,000 or so clones, 85% to 90% detected once. Specimen: peripheral blood. All receptors derive from a human donor with active COVID-19. The donor label of this sample is uncertain. Both conserved end residues are part of each CDR3. D genes are given only for firm matches. Only some rows state a clone size, as once, few, many or a class for expanded clones.

clone_size	j_call	v_call	d_call	cdr3_aa	cdr3_nt
.	TRBJ2-4	TRBV7-2	.	CASSLGSWGREDIQYF	TGTGCCAGCAGCTTAGGTAGCTGGGGGCGCGAGGACATTCAGTACTTC
.	TRBJ2-1	TRBV7-2	.	CASSLESGNEQFF	TGTGCCAGCAGCTTAGAGAGCGGCAATGAGCAGTTCTTC
.	TRBJ2-1	TRBV2	TRBD2	CASSEYRLALIYNEQFF	TGTGCCAGCAGTGAATACCGACTAGCGCTTATATACAATGAGCAGTTCTTC
.	TRBJ2-7	TRBV7-2	.	CASSADYRAYEQYF	TGTGCCAGCAGCGCGGACTACCGAGCCTACGAGCAGTACTTC
.	TRBJ2-1	TRBV28	TRBD2	CASSYLAGLNNEQFF	TGTGCCAGCAGTTACCTAGCGGGACTAAACAATGAGCAGTTCTTC
.	TRBJ2-1	TRBV16	TRBD1	CASSHSGQGGNEQFF	TGTGCCAGCAGCCATTCAGGACAGGGAGGTAATGAGCAGTTCTTC
.	TRBJ1-2	TRBV6-2/TRBV6-3	.	CASSLELILGYGYTF	TGTGCCAGCAGCTTGGAGTTAATTTTGGGCTATGGCTACACCTTC
.	TRBJ1-1	TRBV30	.	CARRLQGNTEAFF	TGTGCCCGCCGACTCCAGGGGAACACTGAAGCTTTCTTT
.	TRBJ2-1	TRBV3-1/TRBV3-2	TRBD2	CASSQETGTTRSYNEQFF	TGTGCCAGCAGCCAAGAAACCGGGACTACTCGCTCCTACAATGAGCAGTTCTTC
once	TRBJ2-1	TRBV11-2	TRBD2	CASSLRLAGEQFF	TGTGCCAGCAGCCTTAGACTAGCGGGAGAGCAGTTCTTC
.	TRBJ2-7	TRBV30	TRBD1	CAWSVQGADEQYF	TGTGCCTGGAGTGTACAGGGGGCTGACGAGCAGTACTTC
.	TRBJ1-4	TRBV4-3	TRBD1	CASSLRQGAANEKLFF	TGCGCCAGCAGCCTCCGCCAGGGGGCGGCTAATGAAAAACTGTTTTTT
.	TRBJ1-6	TRBV2	TRBD1	CASMRRTGGNSPLHF	TGTGCCAGCATGAGAAGGACAGGGGGGAATTCACCCCTCCACTTT
.	TRBJ2-1	TRBV4-3	.	CASSQEQTVHNEQFF	TGCGCCAGCAGCCAAGAACAAACCGTCCACAATGAGCAGTTCTTC
.	TRBJ1-2	TRBV19	TRBD1	CASSAGTGSYGYTF	TGTGCCAGTAGTGCCGGGACAGGTAGCTATGGCTACACCTTC
.	TRBJ2-5	TRBV9	TRBD2	CASSVGGISGETQYF	TGTGCCAGCAGCGTAGGAGGCATTAGCGGGGAGACCCAGTACTTC
.	TRBJ1-3	TRBV28	.	CASSLTGSGNTIYF	TGTGCCAGCAGCTTAACAGGGTCTGGAAACACCATATATTTT
.	TRBJ2-3	TRBV4-3	.	CASSQEGFTDSQYF	TGCGCCAGCAGCCAGGAGGGATTCACAGATTCGCAGTATTTT
few	TRBJ1-1	TRBV6-2/TRBV6-3	TRBD1	CASSYSGQVNTEAFF	TGTGCCAGCAGTTACTCCGGACAGGTGAACACTGAAGCTTTCTTT
.	TRBJ2-1	TRBV11-2	.	CASSLGTAPHNEQFF	TGTGCCAGCAGCTTAGGGACAGCCCCGCACAATGAGCAGTTCTTC
.	TRBJ1-5	TRBV4-3	TRBD1	CASSQVTGGNQPQHF	TGCGCCAGCAGCCAAGTAACAGGGGGGAATCAGCCCCAGCATTTT
.	TRBJ2-3	TRBV29-1	.	CSLGQASSTDTQYF	TGCAGCTTAGGACAAGCGTCTAGCACAGATACGCAGTATTTT
.	TRBJ2-7	TRBV27	.	CASSLSGLDAYEQYF	TGTGCCAGCAGTTTGTCGGGACTCGACGCCTACGAGCAGTACTTC
.	TRBJ2-5	TRBV6-5	TRBD2	CASSYSRAGGRETQYF	TGTGCCAGCAGTTACTCGAGAGCGGGGGGGCGGGAGACCCAGTACTTC
.	TRBJ2-7	TRBV4-3	TRBD1	CASSQVLGQGLQPSYEQYF	TGCGCCAGCAGCCAAGTTTTGGGACAGGGACTACAACCCTCCTACGAGCAGTACTTC
.	TRBJ2-7	TRBV7-2	.	CASSLGGTNYEQYF	TGTGCCAGCAGCTTAGGGGGGACAAACTACGAGCAGTACTTC
.	TRBJ1-5	TRBV28	TRBD1	CASSLPRGAQPQHF	TGTGCCAGCAGTTTGCCCAGGGGGGCTCAGCCCCAGCATTTT
.	TRBJ2-7	TRBV24-1	.	CATSDLGRRQYF	TGTGCCACCAGTGATCTTGGCCGGAGGCAGTACTTC
.	TRBJ2-3	TRBV27	TRBD2	CASRLAASTDTQYF	TGTGCCAGCAGACTAGCGGCTAGCACAGATACGCAGTATTTT
.	TRBJ1-4	TRBV5-6	TRBD1	CASSPWTGGGEKLFF	TGTGCCAGCAGCCCGTGGACAGGGGGAGGTGAAAAACTGTTTTTT
.	TRBJ1-4	TRBV27	TRBD1	CASRGDRDGEKLFF	TGTGCCAGCAGGGGTGACAGGGATGGTGAAAAACTGTTTTTT
.	TRBJ2-7	TRBV4-1	.	CASSQVSDEYEQYF	TGCGCCAGCAGCCAAGTTAGCGATGAGTACGAGCAGTACTTC
.	TRBJ2-1	TRBV7-2	.	CASSLGASASYNEQFF	TGTGCCAGCAGCTTGGGAGCCAGCGCCTCCTACAATGAGCAGTTCTTC
.	TRBJ2-7	TRBV27	.	CASSPSGGGLRNEQYF	TGTGCCAGCAGTCCCTCTGGAGGGGGCTTAAGGAACGAGCAGTACTTC
.	TRBJ2-2	TRBV12-3/TRBV12-4	.	CASSFEGSGELFF	TGTGCCAGCAGTTTTGAGGGATCCGGGGAGCTGTTTTTT
.	TRBJ1-2	TRBV10-3	.	CAIRSSSNYGYTF	TGTGCCATCAGATCGAGCTCTAACTATGGCTACACCTTC
.	TRBJ1-1	TRBV28	TRBD1	CASSPRTGEGTEAFF	TGTGCCAGCAGTCCCCGGACAGGGGAGGGAACTGAAGCTTTCTTT
.	TRBJ2-5	TRBV7-2	TRBD2	CASSLLAGGPRETQYF	TGTGCCAGCAGCTTACTGGCGGGAGGGCCTAGGGAGACCCAGTACTTC
.	TRBJ1-6	TRBV6-5	.	CASSRGTSPLHF	TGTGCCAGCAGTCGGGGGACTTCACCCCTCCACTTT
.	TRBJ1-2	TRBV6-1	TRBD1	CASSYSTGVGYTF	TGTGCCAGCAGTTATTCCACAGGGGTTGGCTACACCTTC
.	TRBJ1-5	TRBV27	TRBD1	CASSLHRDRGPDQPQHF	TGTGCCAGCAGCCTTCACCGGGACAGGGGCCCGGATCAGCCCCAGCATTTT
.	TRBJ2-4	TRBV3-1/TRBV3-2	.	CASSQSQQRLAKNIQYF	TGTGCCAGCAGCCAATCTCAGCAGCGGCTAGCCAAAAACATTCAGTACTTC
.	TRBJ1-1	TRBV6-2/TRBV6-3	.	CASSPTPNTEAFF	TGTGCCAGCAGTCCGACACCGAACACTGAAGCTTTCTTT
once	TRBJ2-7	TRBV18	.	CASSRDTSYEQYF	TGTGCCAGCTCCCGGGACACGTCCTACGAGCAGTACTTC
.	TRBJ2-7	TRBV5-3	.	CATTGGLYEQYF	TGTGCCACGACTGGAGGGCTCTACGAGCAGTACTTC
few	TRBJ1-2	TRBV3-1/TRBV3-2	.	CASSQGRHDGYTF	TGTGCCAGCAGCCAAGGAAGACACGACGGCTACACCTTC
.	TRBJ1-5	TRBV19	.	CASSSRGRGNQPQHF	TGTGCCAGTAGTAGCAGGGGCAGGGGCAATCAGCCCCAGCATTTT
.	TRBJ2-3	TRBV19	.	CASSFLPSFGTDTQYF	TGTGCCAGTAGTTTTCTCCCTTCCTTCGGCACAGATACGCAGTATTTT
.	TRBJ2-1	TRBV6-5	.	CASRWGTGGDHEQFF	TGTGCCAGCAGATGGGGAACAGGGGGGGATCATGAGCAGTTCTTC
.	TRBJ1-2	TRBV4-2	.	CASSQVIQQEGQDSYTF	TGTGCCAGCAGCCAAGTTATCCAACAGGAGGGGCAGGATAGCTACACCTTC
.	TRBJ2-3	TRBV9	TRBD2	CASSVLAGGPPDTQYF	TGTGCCAGCAGCGTTCTAGCGGGAGGGCCTCCAGATACGCAGTATTTT
once	TRBJ2-7	TRBV4-3	TRBD2	CASSQDFDGLAGGREQYF	TGCGCCAGCAGCCAAGATTTTGATGGGCTAGCGGGAGGGCGCGAGCAGTACTTC
.	TRBJ1-1	TRBV6-2/TRBV6-3	.	CASSYLPGQVNTEAFF	TGTGCCAGCAGTTACCTACCGGGACAAGTGAACACTGAAGCTTTCTTT